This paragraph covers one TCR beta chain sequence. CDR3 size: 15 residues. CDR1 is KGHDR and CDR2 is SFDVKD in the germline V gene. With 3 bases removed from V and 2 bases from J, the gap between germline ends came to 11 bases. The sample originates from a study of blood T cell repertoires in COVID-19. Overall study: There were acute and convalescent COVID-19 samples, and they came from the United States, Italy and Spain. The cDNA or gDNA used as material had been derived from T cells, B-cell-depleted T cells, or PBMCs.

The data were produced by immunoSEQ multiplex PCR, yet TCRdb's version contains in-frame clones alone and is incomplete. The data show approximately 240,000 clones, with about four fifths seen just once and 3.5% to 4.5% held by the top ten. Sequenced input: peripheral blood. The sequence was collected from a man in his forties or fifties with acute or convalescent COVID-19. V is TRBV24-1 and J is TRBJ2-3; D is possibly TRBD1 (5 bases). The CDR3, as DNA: TGTGCCACCAGTGATGAGACAGACGACACAGATACGCAGTATTTT. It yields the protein CATSDETDDTDTQYF.